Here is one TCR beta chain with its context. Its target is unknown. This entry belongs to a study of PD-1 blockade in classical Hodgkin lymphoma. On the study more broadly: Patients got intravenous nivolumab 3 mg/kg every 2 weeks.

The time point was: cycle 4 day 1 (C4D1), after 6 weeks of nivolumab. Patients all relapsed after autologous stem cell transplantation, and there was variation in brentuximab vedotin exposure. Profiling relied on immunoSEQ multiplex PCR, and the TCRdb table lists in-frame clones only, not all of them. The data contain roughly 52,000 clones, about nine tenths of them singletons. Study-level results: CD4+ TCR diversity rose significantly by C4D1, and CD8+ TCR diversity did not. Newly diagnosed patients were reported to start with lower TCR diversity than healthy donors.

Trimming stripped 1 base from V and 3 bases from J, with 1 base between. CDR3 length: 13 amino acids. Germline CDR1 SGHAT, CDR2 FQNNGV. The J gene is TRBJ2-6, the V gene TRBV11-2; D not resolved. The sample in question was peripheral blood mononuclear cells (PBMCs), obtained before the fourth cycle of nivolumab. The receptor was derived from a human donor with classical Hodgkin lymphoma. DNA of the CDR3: TGTGCCAGCAGCTTAGGTGGGGCCAACGTCCTGACTTTC. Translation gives CASSLGGANVLTF.